This T cell receptor beta chain comes out of a study of cytomegalovirus exposure and HLA in healthy donors. Study-level findings and limits: Some V segments (TRBV6-2 and TRBV6-3 among them) were excluded as indistinguishable. TCR sequences were mostly rare, though some public TCRs occurred in many donors.

PCR employed 60 Vbeta and 13 Jbeta primers. Method: immunoSEQ multiplex PCR; TCRdb's copy keeps in-frame clones and lacks some. The sample shows 150,000 to 200,000 clones, roughly 71% of them seen only once. With respect to this clone: No antigen is known for it.

Per germline, CDR1 KGHSH and CDR2 LQKENI. The CDR3 length is 16 residues. The ends lost 2 bases at V and 4 bases at J; junction bases unmatched: 10. The J gene is TRBJ1-2, the V gene TRBV18; TRBD1 matches 7 bases. Sequencing was carried out using PBMCs. The receptor was isolated from a girl under 18 in good health and CMV-seronegative. The CDR3 DNA reads TGTGCCAGCTCACCATCGGGCGGTGACAGGGCCTATGGCTACACCTTC. Its translation is CASSPSGGDRAYGYTF.